What follows describes a single T cell receptor beta chain. The antigen is undetermined. The sample originates from a study of cytomegalovirus exposure and HLA in healthy donors. Study-level results: In vitro assays verified that three CMV-associated chains recognized CMV antigens specifically.

The CDR3 has 16 residues. V trimming: 0 bases; J trimming: 5 bases; junction bases outside the gene matches: 7. The PCR made use of 60 Vbeta and 13 Jbeta primers. The data were produced by immunoSEQ multiplex PCR, yet TCRdb's version contains in-frame clones alone and is incomplete. The table includes 100,000 to 150,000 clones, around 77% detected once. The sequenced sample was PBMCs. The chain recombines TRBV23-1 with TRBJ1-2; 9 positions match TRBD1. TRBV23-1 is marked as an open reading frame, function uncertain. The receptor was isolated from a human donor in good health. CDR3 bases: TGCGCCAGCAGTCAATCGGAATGGGACAGGGTGTATGGCTACACCTTC. Translation gives CASSQSEWDRVYGYTF.